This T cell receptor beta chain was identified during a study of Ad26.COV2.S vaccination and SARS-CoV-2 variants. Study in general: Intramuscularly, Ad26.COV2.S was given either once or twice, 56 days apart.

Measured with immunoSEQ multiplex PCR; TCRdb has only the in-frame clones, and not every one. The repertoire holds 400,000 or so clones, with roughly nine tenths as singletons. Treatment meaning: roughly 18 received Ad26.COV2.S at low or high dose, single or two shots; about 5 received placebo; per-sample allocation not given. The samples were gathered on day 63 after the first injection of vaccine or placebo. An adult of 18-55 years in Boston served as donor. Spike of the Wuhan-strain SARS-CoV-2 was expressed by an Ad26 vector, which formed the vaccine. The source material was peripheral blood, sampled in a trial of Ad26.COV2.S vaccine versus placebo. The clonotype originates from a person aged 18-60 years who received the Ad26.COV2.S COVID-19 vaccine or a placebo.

The CDR3 DNA reads TGTGCCAGCAGTTTTCGGATACAGGGGGGGAATCAGCCCCAGCATTTT. Protein: CASSFRIQGGNQPQHF. This chain joins TRBV6-2 or TRBV6-3 and TRBJ1-5, with 8 bases fitting TRBD1. Germline CDR1 is MNHEY and CDR2 is SVGEGT. CDR3 size: 16 residues. Germline trimming cut 4 bases from V and 4 bases from J; bases unmatched to any gene: 9.